A selection of T cell receptor beta chains follows, all from one sample in a study of breast tumors, draining lymph nodes, adjacent tissues. One entry per CDR3 protein results from TCRdb running MiXCR on the multiplex PCR reads. The repertoire holds under 150,000 distinct CDR3 sequences, with over 20% as singletons. The sequencing input was axillary lymph node tissue. The receptors stem from a female donor with breast cancer. Some clones in this sample may be carry-over from other donors' samples. Each CDR3 is given with its conserved first and last residue. The D gene is left open where the match is weak. The size field reads once, few, many, or a class for an expanded clone.

abundance | d_gene | j_gene | v_gene | CDR3aa | CDR3nt
many | TRBD2 | TRBJ2-1 | TRBV4-1 | CASSRGGSSGNEQFF | TGCGCCAGCAGCCGCGGCGGGAGTAGTGGCAATGAGCAGTTCTTC
many | TRBD1 | TRBJ2-7 | TRBV20-1 | CSARADRHYYEQYF | TGCAGTGCTAGAGCGGACAGGCACTACTACGAGCAGTACTTC
many | TRBD2 | TRBJ2-7 | TRBV30 | CAWSVLPRTSGEAYEQYF | TGTGCCTGGAGTGTATTACCCAGGACTAGCGGAGAGGCCTACGAGCAGTACTTC
many | TRBD1 | TRBJ2-7 | TRBV5-6 | CASSYYGTAYEQYF | TGTGCCAGCAGCTATTATGGGACAGCCTACGAGCAGTACTTC
many | - | TRBJ2-7 | TRBV13 | CASSLYRDSGYYEQYF | TGTGCCAGCAGCCTGTACCGGGACTCCGGCTACTACGAGCAGTACTTC
many | TRBD2 | TRBJ2-5 | TRBV13 | CASSARTSGIQETQYF | TGTGCCAGCAGCGCCCGGACTAGCGGGATACAAGAGACCCAGTACTTC
many | TRBD1 | TRBJ2-7 | TRBV4-2 | CASSQDLRGREQYF | TGTGCCAGCAGCCAAGATCTTAGGGGGCGCGAGCAGTACTTC
many | - | TRBJ1-2 | TRBV29-1 | CSVEGSNYGYTF | TGCAGCGTTGAGGGTTCGAACTATGGCTACACCTTC
few | - | TRBJ2-1 | TRBV28 | CASSPGTHTRYEQFF | TGTGCCAGCTCCCCCGGGACTCACACAAGGTATGAGCAGTTCTTC
many | TRBD1 | TRBJ1-4 | TRBV6-6 | CASGTGTYEKLFF | TGTGCCAGCGGGACAGGAACCTATGAAAAACTGTTTTTT
many | - | TRBJ1-3 | TRBV6-4 | CASSDSRGEGNTIYF | TGTGCCAGCAGTGACTCGAGGGGGGAAGGAAACACCATATATTTT
many | - | TRBJ1-2 | TRBV6-5 | CASSYSSGPYGYTF | TGTGCCAGCAGTTACTCATCAGGGCCCTATGGCTACACCTTC
many | TRBD1 | TRBJ2-7 | TRBV12-5 | CASGLGQGSHEQYF | TGTGCTAGTGGTCTAGGACAGGGGTCGCACGAGCAGTACTTC
many | - | TRBJ1-4 | TRBV28 | CASSFFRAGEKLFF | TGTGCCAGCAGTTTTTTCAGGGCAGGCGAAAAACTGTTTTTT